The source of this T cell receptor (beta chain) is a study of T cell responses to AZD1222 COVID-19 vaccine. Broader study findings: Samples come after the peak T cell response, not at day 14. The donor group comprised mostly white British people and more females; the analysis possibly underestimated clonal diversity.

Whether given at about 4 or about 12 weeks, second doses were pooled. The repertoire was sequenced with immunoSEQ multiplex PCR; TCRdb's copy has only in-frame clones and lacks some. The sample carries more than 100,000 clones, around 92% recorded once. In the case of this clone: Its antigen is unidentified.

The sequencing here drew on peripheral blood, taken 28 days after the second AZD1222 dose. This sequence was found in an adult who received the AZD1222 COVID-19 vaccine.

The CDR3 loop reads CASSRGIQLGGSGSYEQYF. In nucleotides, the CDR3 is TGTGCCAGCAGTCGGGGGATTCAACTGGGAGGATCTGGGTCCTACGAGCAGTACTTC. J is TRBJ2-7 and V is TRBV5-6; weak D call: TRBD2 (6 bases). Germline values: CDR1 SGHDT, CDR2 YYEEEE. This CDR3 contains 19 residues. Trimming cost V 5 bases and J 1 base, with 28 bases left between them.